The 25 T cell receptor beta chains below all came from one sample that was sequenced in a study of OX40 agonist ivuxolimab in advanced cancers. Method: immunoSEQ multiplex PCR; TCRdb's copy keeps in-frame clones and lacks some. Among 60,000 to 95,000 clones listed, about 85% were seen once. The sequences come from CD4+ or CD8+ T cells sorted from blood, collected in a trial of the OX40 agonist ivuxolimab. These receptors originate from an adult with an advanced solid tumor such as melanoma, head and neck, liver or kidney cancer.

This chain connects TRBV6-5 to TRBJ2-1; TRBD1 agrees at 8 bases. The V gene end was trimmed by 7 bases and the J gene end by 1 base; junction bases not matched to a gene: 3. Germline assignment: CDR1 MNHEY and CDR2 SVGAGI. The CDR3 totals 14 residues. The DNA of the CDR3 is TGTGCCAGCACTCGGACAGGGTCCTACAATGAGCAGTTCTTC. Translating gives CASTRTGSYNEQFF.

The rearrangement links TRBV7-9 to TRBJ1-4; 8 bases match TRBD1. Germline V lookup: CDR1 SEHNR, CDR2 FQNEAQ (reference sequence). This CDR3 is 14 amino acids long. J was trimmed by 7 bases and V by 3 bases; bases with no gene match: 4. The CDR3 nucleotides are TGTGCCAGCAGCTTCCCAGGGGGCGGTGAAAAACTGTTTTTT. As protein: CASSFPGGGEKLFF.

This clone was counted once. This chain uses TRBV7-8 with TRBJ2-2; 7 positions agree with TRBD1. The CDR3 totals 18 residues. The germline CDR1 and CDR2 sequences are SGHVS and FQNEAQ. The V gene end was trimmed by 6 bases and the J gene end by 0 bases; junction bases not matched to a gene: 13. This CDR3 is CASRSTLRGQTNTGELFF. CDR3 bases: TGTGCCAGCAGATCCACTCTCAGGGGACAGACGAACACCGGGGAGCTGTTTTTT.

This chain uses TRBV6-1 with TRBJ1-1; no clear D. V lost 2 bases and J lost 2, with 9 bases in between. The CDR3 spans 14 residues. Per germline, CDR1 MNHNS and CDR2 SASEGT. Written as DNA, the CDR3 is TGTGCCAGCAGTGAATCGGCAGACAACACTGAAGCTTTCTTT. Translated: CASSESADNTEAFF.

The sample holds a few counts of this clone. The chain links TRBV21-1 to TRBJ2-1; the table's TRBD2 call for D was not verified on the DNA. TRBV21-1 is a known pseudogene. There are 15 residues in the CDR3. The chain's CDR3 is CAPLNSPGGLDEQFF. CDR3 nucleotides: TGTGCCCCTCTTAACAGTCCGGGGGGGCTGGATGAGCAGTTCTTC.

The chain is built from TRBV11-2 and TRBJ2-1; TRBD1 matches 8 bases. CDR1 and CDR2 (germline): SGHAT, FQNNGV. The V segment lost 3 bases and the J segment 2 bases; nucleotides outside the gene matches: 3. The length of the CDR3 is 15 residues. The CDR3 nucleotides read TGTGCCAGCAGCTTCGGACAGGGCCCCTACAATGAGCAGTTCTTC. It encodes CASSFGQGPYNEQFF.

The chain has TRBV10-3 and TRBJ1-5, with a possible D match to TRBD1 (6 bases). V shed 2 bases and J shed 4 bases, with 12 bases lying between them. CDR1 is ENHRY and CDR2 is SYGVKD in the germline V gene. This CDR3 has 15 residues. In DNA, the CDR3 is TGTGCCATCAGTGAGATAGGACAGCCTAATCAGCCCCAGCATTTT. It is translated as CAISEIGQPNQPQHF.

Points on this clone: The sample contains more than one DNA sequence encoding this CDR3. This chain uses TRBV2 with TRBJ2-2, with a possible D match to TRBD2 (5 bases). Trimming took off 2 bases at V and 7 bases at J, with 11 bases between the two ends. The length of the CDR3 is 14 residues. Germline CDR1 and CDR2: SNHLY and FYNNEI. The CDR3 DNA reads TGTGCCAGCAGTGAACGGGGTTTGGGCGGGGAGCTGTTTTTT. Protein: CASSERGLGGELFF.

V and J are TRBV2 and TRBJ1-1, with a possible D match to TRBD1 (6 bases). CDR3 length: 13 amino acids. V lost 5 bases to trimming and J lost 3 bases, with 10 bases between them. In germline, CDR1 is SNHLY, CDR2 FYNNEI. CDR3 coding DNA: TGTGCCAGCAGTCTGGGACAACACACTGAAGCTTTCTTT. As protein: CASSLGQHTEAFF.

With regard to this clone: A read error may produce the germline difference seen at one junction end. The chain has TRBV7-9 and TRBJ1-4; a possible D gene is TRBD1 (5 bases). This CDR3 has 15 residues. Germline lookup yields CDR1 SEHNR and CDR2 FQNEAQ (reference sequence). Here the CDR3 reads CASSSGRGVNEELFF. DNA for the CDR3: TGTGCCAGCAGCTCCGGACGGGGCGTTAATGAAGAACTGTTTTTT.

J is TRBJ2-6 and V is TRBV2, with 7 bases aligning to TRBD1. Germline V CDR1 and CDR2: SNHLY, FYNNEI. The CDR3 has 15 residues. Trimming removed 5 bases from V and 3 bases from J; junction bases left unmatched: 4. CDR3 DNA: TGTGCCAGCAGTATACAGGGGCGTGGGGCCAACGTCCTGACTTTC. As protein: CASSIQGRGANVLTF.

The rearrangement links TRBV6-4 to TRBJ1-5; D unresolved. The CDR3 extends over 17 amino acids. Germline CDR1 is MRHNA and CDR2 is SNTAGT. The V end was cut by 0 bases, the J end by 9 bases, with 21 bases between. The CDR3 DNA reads TGTGCCAGCAGTGACTCGTCCCAGGCGCCATTATCGAGGCCCCAGCATTTT. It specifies CASSDSSQAPLSRPQHF.

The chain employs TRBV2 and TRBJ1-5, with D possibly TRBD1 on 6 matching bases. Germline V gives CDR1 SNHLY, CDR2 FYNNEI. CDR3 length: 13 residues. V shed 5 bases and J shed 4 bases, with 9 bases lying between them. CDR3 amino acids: CASSRGGNQPQHF. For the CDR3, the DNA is TGTGCCAGCAGTAGGGGGGGGAATCAGCCCCAGCATTTT.

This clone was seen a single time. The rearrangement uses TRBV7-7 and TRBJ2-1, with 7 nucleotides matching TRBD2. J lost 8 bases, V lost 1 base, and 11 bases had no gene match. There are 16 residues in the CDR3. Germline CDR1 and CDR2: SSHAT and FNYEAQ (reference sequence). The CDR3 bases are TGTGCCAGCAGCTTAGGGGGAGGGGTCCCCGGGGATGAGCAGTTCTTC. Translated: CASSLGGGVPGDEQFF.

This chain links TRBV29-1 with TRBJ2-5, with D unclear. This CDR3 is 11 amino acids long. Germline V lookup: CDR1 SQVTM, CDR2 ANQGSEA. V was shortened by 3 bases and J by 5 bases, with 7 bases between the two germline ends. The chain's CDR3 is CSVDPGETQYF. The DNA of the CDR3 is TGCAGCGTTGACCCCGGTGAGACCCAGTACTTC.

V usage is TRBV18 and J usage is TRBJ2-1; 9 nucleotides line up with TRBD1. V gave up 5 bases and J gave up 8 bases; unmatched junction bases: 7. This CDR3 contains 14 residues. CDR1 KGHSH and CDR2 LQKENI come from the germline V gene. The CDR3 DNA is TGTGCCAGCTCAACAGGGACAGGGTTCTATGAGCAGTTCTTC. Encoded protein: CASSTGTGFYEQFF.

Here the CDR3 reads CASSLEGGGYNEQFF. CDR3 coding DNA: TGTGCCAGCAGCTTAGAAGGCGGGGGTTACAATGAGCAGTTCTTC. The chain combines TRBV11-1 with TRBJ2-1; 7 bases map to TRBD2. CDR3 length: 15 amino acids. The germline V gene has CDR1 SGHAT and CDR2 FQDESV (reference sequence). The V segment lost 1 base and the J segment 4 bases; nucleotides outside the gene matches: 4.

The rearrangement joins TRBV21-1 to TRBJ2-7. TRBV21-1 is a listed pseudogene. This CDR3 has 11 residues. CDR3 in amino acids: CASSKEGEQYF. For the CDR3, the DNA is TGTGCCAGCAGCAAAGAAGGTGAGCAGTACTTC.

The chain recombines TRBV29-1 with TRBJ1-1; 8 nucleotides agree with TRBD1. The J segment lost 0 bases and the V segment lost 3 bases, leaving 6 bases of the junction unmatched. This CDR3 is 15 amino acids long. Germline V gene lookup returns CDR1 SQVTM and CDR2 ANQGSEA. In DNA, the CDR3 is TGCAGCGTTGATCCCGGGACAGGACTGAACACTGAAGCTTTCTTT. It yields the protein CSVDPGTGLNTEAFF.

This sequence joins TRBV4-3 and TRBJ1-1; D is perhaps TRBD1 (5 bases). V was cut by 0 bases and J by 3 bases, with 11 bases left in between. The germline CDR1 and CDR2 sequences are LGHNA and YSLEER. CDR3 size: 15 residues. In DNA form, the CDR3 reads TGCGCCAGCAGCCAAGATGGGCAGGGCTACACTGAAGCTTTCTTT. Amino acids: CASSQDGQGYTEAFF.

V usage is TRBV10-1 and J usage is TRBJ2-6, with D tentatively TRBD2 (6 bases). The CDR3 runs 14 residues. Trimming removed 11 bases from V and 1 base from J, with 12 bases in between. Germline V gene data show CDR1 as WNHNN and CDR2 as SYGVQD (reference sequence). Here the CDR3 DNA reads TGCGCCCGGAGGGTTATATCTGGGGCCAACGTCCTGACTTTC. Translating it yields CARRVISGANVLTF.

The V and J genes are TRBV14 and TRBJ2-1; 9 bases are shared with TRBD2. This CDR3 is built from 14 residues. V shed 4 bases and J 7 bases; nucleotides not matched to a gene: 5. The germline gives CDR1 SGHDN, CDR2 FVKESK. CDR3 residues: CASSPGLAWNEQFF. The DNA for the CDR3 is TGTGCCAGCAGCCCGGGACTAGCTTGGAATGAGCAGTTCTTC.

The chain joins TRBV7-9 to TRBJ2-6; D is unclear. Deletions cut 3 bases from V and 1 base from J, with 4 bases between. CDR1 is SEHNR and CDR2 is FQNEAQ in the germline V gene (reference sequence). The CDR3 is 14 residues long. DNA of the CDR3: TGTGCCAGCAGCTTCCCGTCTGGGGCCAACGTCCTGACTTTC. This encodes CASSFPSGANVLTF.

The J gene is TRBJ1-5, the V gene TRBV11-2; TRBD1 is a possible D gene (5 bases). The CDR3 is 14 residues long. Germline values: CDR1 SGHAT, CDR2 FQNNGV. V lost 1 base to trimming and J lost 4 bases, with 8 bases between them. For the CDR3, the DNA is TGTGCCAGCAGCTTAGGGTACAGGAATCAGCCCCAGCATTTT. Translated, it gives CASSLGYRNQPQHF.

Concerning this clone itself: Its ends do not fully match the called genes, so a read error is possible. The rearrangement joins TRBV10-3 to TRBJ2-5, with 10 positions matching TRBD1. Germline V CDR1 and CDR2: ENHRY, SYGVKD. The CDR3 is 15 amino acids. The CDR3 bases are TGTGTCATCAGTGAGCCGGGACAGGGGACAGAGACCCAGTACTTC. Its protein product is CVISEPGQGTETQYF.